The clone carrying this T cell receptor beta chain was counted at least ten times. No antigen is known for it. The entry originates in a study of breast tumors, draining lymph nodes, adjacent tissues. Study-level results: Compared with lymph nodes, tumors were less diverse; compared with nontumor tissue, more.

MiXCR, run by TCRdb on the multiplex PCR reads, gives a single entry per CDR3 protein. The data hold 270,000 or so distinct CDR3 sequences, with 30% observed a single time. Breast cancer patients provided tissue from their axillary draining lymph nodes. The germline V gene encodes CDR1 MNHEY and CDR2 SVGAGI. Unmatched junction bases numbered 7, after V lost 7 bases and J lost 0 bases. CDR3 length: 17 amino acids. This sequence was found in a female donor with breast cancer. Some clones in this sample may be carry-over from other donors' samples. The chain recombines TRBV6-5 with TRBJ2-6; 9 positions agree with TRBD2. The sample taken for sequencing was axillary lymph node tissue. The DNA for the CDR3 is TGTGCCAGCACCTTTAGCGGGAGCGTCTCTGGGGCCAACGTCCTGACTTTC. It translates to CASTFSGSVSGANVLTF.